The clone carrying this TCR beta chain was detected only a few times. Antigen: not known. UMIs and sample barcodes were carried by the TCR alpha and TCR beta cDNA libraries that 5'RACE produced using constant-segment primers. MiXCR, applied by TCRdb to the 5' RACE reads, yields one record per CDR3 protein. Of roughly 250,000 distinct CDR3 sequences in the sample, 16% were seen once. This CDR3 has 21 amino acids. Germline-derived CDR1 and CDR2 are SGHNT and YENEEA. V was trimmed by 0 bases and J by 5 bases, leaving 28 bases between them. The entry originates in a study of T-cell memory formation after mild COVID-19. For the study at large: TCR clusters were largely donor specific.

Overall study results and limits: Confirmation of SARS-CoV-2 specificity was lacking for second-wave clones peaking day 37. Whereas later expanders leaned CD4+, clones contracting day 15 to 85 showed a balanced CD4/CD8 makeup.

Sequencing was carried out using PBMCs or a T cell subset sorted from them (not recorded which). The J gene is TRBJ2-2, the V gene TRBV11-3; tentative D call: TRBD2 (6 bases). This TCR came from a man between 18 and 35 years old who had mild COVID-19 (a few samples of this study predate the infection). Cell type and time point are not known. CDR3 nucleotides: TGTGCCAGCAGCTTAGATTCCTACGGACGGCCCACTGGTGGGGGGACCGGGGAGCTGTTTTTT. This gives the protein CASSLDSYGRPTGGGTGELFF.